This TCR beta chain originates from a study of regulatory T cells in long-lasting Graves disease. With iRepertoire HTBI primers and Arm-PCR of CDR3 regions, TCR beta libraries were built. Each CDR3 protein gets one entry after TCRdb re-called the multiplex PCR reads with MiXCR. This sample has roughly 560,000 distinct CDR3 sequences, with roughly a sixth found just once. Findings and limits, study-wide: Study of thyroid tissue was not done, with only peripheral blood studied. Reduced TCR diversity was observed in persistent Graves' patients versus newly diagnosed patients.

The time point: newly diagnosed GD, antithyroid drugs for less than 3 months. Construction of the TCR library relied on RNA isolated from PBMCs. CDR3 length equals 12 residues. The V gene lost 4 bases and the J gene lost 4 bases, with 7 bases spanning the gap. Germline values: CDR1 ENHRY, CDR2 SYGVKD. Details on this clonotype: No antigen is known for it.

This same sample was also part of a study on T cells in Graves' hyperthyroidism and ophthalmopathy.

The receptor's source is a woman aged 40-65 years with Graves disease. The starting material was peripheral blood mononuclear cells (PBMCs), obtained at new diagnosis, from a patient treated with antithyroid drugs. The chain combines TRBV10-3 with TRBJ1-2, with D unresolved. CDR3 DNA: TGTGCCATCAGTGGACTGAGCTATGGCTACACCTTC. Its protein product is CAISGLSYGYTF.